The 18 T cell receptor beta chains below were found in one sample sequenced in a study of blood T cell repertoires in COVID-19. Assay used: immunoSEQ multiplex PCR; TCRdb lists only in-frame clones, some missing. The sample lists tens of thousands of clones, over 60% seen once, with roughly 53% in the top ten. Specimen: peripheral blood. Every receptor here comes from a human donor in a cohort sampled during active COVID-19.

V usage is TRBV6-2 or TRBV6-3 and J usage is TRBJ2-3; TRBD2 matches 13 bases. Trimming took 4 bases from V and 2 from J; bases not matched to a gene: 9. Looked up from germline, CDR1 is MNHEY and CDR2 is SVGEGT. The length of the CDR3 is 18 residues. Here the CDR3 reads CASSSTRTSGRLTDTQYF. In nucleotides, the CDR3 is TGTGCCAGCAGTTCAACCAGGACTAGCGGGAGACTCACAGATACGCAGTATTTT.

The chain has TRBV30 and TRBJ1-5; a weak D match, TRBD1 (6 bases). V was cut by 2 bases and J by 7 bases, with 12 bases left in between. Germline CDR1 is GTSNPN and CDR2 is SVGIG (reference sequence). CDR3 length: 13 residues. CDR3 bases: TGTGCCTGGAGTCCCCAGGGGAGACAGCCCCAGCATTTT. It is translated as CAWSPQGRQPQHF.

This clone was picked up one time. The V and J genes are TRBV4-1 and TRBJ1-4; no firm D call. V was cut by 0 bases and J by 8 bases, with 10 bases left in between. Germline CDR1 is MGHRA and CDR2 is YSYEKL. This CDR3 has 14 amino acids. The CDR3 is CASSQDSIREKLFF. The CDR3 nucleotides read TGCGCCAGCAGCCAAGATTCGATCCGGGAAAAACTGTTTTTT.

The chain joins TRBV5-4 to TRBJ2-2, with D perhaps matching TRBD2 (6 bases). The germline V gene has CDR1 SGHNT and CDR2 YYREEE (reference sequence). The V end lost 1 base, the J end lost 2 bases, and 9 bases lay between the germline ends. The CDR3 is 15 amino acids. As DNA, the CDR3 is TGTGCCAGCAGCTTGCTTACTAGCAACACCGGGGAGCTGTTTTTT. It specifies CASSLLTSNTGELFF. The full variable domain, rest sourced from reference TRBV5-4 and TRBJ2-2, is ETGVTQSPTHLIKTRGQQVTLRCSSQSGHNTVSWYQQALGQGPQFIFQYYREEENGRGNFPPRFSGLQFPNYSSELNVNALELDDSALYLCASSLLTSNTGELFFGEGSRLTVL.

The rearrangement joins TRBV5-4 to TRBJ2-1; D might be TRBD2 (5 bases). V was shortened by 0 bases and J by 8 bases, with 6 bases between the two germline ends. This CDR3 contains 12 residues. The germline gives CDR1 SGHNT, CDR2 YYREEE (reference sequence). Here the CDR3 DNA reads TGTGCCAGCAGCTTGGCCGGGGATGAGCAGTTCTTC. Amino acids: CASSLAGDEQFF.

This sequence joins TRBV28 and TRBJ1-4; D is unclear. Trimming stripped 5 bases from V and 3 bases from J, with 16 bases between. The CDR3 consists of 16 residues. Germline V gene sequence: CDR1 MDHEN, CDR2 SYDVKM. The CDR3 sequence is CASSRAGSQSNEKLFF. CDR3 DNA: TGTGCCAGCAGTAGGGCGGGGTCGCAATCTAATGAAAAACTGTTTTTT.

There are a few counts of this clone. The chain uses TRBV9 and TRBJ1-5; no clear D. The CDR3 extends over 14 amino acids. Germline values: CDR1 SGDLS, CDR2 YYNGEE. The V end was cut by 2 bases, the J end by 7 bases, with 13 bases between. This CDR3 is CASSVYGDWQPQHF. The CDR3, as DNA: TGTGCCAGCAGCGTGTACGGGGATTGGCAGCCCCAGCATTTT. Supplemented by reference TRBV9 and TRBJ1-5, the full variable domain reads DSGVTQTPKHLITATGQRVTLRCSPRSGDLSVYWYQQSLDQGLQFLIQYYNGEERAKGNILERFSAQQFPDLHSELNLSSLELGDSALYFCASSVYGDWQPQHFGDGTRLSIL.

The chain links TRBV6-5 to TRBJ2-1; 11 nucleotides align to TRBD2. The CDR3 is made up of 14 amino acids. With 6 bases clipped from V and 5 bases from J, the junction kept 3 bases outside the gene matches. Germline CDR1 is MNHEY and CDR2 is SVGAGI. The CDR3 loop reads CASRTSGSNNEQFF. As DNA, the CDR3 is TGTGCCAGCAGAACTAGCGGGAGTAACAATGAGCAGTTCTTC.

The CDR3 loop reads CASSQPGRLAGECEQYF. The CDR3 bases are TGTGCCAGCAGCCAACCCGGGAGGCTAGCGGGAGAATGCGAGCAGTACTTC. This chain uses TRBV3-1 (or the pseudogene TRBV3-2) with TRBJ2-7; 10 bases match TRBD2. The CDR3 length is 17 residues. Germline assignment: CDR1 LGHDT and CDR2 YNNKEL (reference sequence). V was pared by 2 bases and J by 6 bases, with 13 bases of the junction left unmatched.

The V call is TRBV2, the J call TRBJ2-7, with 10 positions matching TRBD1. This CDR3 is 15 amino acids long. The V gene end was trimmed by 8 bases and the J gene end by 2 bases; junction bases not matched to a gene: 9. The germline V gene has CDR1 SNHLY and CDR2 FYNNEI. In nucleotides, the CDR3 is TGTGCCAGCCGCGGTGGGACAGGGGTGGCCTACGAGCAGTACTTC. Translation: CASRGGTGVAYEQYF. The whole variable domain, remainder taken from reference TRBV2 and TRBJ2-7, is EPEVTQTPSHQVTQMGQEVILRCVPISNHLYFYWYRQILGQKVEFLVSFYNNEISEKSEIFDDQFSVERPDGSNFTLKIRSTKLEDSAMYFCASRGGTGVAYEQYFGPGTRLTVT.

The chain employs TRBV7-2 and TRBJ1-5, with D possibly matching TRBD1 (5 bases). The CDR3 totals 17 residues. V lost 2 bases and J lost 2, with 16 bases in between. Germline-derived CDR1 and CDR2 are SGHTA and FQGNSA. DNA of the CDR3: TGTGCCAGCAGCTTAATTAGGGGAGGGGCGGGCAATCAGCCCCAGCATTTT. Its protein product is CASSLIRGGAGNQPQHF.

CDR3 DNA: TGTGCCAGCTCACCCCTCTCGGACAAGTATAATTCACCCCTCCACTTT. Amino acid sequence: CASSPLSDKYNSPLHF. This rearrangement joins TRBV18 to TRBJ1-6, with TRBD1 as a possible D gene (5 bases). This CDR3 has 16 residues. Trimming pared 3 bases from V and 4 bases from J, leaving 13 bases between. Germline CDR1 and CDR2: KGHSH and LQKENI. The full variable domain, completed using reference TRBV18 and TRBJ1-6, is NAGVMQNPRHLVRRRGQEARLRCSPMKGHSHVYWYRQLPEEGLKFMVYLQKENIIDESGMPKERFSAEFPKEGPSILRIQQVVRGDSAAYFCASSPLSDKYNSPLHFGNGTRLTVT.

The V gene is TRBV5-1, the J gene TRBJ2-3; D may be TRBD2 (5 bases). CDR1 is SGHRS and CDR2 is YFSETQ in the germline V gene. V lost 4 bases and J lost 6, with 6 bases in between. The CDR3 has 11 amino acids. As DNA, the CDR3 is TGCGCCAGCAGCGGGGAGGATACGCAGTATTTT. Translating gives CASSGEDTQYF.

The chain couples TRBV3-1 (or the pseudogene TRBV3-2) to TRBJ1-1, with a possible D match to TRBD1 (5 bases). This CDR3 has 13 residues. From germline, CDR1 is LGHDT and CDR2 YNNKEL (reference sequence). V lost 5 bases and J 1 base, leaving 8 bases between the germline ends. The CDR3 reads CASSRTTNTEAFF. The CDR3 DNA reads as TGTGCCAGCAGCAGGACAACGAACACTGAAGCTTTCTTT.

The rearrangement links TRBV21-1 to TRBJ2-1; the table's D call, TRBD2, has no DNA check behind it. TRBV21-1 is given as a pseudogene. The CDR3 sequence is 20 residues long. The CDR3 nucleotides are TGTGCCAGCAGCAGGCTGACTAGCGGGACCCGACCGCCTTTATACAATGAGCAGTTCTTC. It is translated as CASSRLTSGTRPPLYNEQFF.

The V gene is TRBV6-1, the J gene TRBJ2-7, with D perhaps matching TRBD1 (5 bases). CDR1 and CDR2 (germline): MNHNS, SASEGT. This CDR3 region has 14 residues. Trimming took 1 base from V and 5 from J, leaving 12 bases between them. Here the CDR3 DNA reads TGTGCCAGCAGTGAAGTTTTGGACAAGGACGAGCAGTACTTC. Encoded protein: CASSEVLDKDEQYF.

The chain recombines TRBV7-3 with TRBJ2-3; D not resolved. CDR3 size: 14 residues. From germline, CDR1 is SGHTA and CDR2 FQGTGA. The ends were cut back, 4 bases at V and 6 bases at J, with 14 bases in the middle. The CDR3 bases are TGTGCCAGCAGCTCTAGACTTAACGGGGATACGCAGTATTTT. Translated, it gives CASSSRLNGDTQYF.

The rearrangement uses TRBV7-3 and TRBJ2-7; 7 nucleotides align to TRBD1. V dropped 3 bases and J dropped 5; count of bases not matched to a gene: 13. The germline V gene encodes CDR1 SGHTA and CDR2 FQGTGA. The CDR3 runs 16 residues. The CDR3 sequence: CASSLGRGQGSNEQYF. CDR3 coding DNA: TGTGCCAGCAGCTTGGGAAGGGGGCAGGGCAGCAACGAGCAGTACTTC. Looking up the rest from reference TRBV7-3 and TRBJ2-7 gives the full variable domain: GAGVSQTPSNKVTEKGKYVELRCDPISGHTALYWYRQSLGQGPEFLIYFQGTGAADDSGLPNDRFFAVRPEGSVSTLKIQRTERGDSAVYLCASSLGRGQGSNEQYFGPGTRLTVT.